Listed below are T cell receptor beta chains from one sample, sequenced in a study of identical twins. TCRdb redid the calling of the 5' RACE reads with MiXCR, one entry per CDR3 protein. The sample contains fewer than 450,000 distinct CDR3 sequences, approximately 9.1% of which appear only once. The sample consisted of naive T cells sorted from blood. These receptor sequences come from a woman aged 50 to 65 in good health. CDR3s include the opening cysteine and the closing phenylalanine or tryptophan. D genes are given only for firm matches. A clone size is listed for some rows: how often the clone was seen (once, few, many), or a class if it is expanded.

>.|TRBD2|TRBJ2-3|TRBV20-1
TGCAGCGCCTCGCGGGAGGCTGGCACAGATACGCAGTATTTT
CSASREAGTDTQYF
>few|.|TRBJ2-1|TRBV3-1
TGTGCCAGCAGCCAATCCGGACTCCCTGATGAGCAGTTCTTC
CASSQSGLPDEQFF
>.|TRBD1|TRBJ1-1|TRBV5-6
TGTGCCAGCAGCTTGGGGGACAGCCAAGCTTTCTTT
CASSLGDSQAFF
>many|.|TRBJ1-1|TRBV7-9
TGTGCCAGCAGCTTCCCCCCGGAGGCGAACACTGAAGCTTTCTTT
CASSFPPEANTEAFF
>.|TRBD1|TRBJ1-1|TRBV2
TGTGCCAGCAGGGGACAGGCTGGGAACACTGAAGCTTTCTTT
CASRGQAGNTEAFF
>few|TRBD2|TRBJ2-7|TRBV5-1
TGCGCCAGCAGCCTCCTCGGGCGGGAGTCGGGGGAGCAGTACTTC
CASSLLGRESGEQYF
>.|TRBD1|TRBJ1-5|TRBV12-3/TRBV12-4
TGTGCCAGCAGTTATGAGACAGGGGGCGCATCTCAGCCCCAGCATTTT
CASSYETGGASQPQHF
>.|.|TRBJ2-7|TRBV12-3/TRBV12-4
TGTGCCAGCAGTTTAGTGGACTCCTACGAGCAGTACTTC
CASSLVDSYEQYF
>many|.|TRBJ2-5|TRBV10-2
TGCGCCAGCAGTGAGGCATCGTCGGGGATCGAGACCCAGTACTTC
CASSEASSGIETQYF
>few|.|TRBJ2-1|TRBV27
TGTGCCAGCAATTCAAAGCCTTGGGATGAGCAGTTCTTC
CASNSKPWDEQFF
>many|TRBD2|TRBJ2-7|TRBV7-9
TGTGCCAGCAGCCGCCGGGAGGGCCCACACGAGCAGTACTTC
CASSRREGPHEQYF
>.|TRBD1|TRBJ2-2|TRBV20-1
TGCAGTGCCGAGGGACAGGCCACCGGGGAGCTGTTTTTT
CSAEGQATGELFF
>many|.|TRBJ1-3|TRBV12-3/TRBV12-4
TGTGCCAGCAACCTCTCTGGAAACACCATATATTTT
CASNLSGNTIYF
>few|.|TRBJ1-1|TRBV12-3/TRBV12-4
TGTGCCAGCAGTCCCACCGGGTTTCGGACTGAAGCTTTCTTT
CASSPTGFRTEAFF
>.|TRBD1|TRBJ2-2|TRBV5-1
TGCGCCAGCAGCTTCGGGGACAGGGGAAACACCGGGGAGCTGTTTTTT
CASSFGDRGNTGELFF
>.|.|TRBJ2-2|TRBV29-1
TGCAGCGTTTTAACCGGGGAGCTGTTTTTT
CSVLTGELFF
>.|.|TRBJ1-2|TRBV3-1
TGTGCCAGCAGCCAAGACCATGGGCGAGAAGGCTACACCTTC
CASSQDHGREGYTF
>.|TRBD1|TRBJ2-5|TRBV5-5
TGTGCCAGCAGCTCCCCCGGACAGGGGGAAGAGACCCAGTACTTC
CASSSPGQGEETQYF
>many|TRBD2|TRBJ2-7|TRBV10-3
TGTGCCATCGGGAACTACCCTAGCGGGAGCTCCTACGAGCAGTACTTC
CAIGNYPSGSSYEQYF
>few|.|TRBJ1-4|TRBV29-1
TGCAGCGTTGAGGAGGGGGGGGATGAAAAACTGTTTTTT
CSVEEGGDEKLFF
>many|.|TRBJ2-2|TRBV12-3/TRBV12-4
TGTGCCAGCAGTCCGATGAGAACCGGGGAGCTGTTTTTT
CASSPMRTGELFF
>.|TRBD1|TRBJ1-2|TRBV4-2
TGTGCCAGCAGCCCGGGACAGGGGAGTTCCTATGGCTACACCTTC
CASSPGQGSSYGYTF
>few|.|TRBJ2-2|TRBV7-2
TGTGCCAGCAGCCCACGCTGGGCCAACACCGGGGAGCTGTTTTTT
CASSPRWANTGELFF
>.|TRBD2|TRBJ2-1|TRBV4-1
TGCGCCAGCAGCCACGGAGCGGTAGCGGGGGGTCCGCTCAATGAGCAGTTCTTC
CASSHGAVAGGPLNEQFF
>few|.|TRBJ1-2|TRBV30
TGTGCCTGGAGTGGGGAGGGCTTGCGCTATGGCTACACCTTC
CAWSGEGLRYGYTF
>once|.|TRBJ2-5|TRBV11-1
TGTGCCAGCAGCTTAGTTGAGCTAGGGGTCCAAGAGACCCAGTACTTC
CASSLVELGVQETQYF
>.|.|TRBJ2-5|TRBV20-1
TGCAGTGCTAGGGCCGGGACAACACAAGAGACCCAGTACTTC
CSARAGTTQETQYF
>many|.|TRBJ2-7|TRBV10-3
TGTGCCATCAGTGAGCCTACCGGGACTCTATACGAGCAGTACTTC
CAISEPTGTLYEQYF
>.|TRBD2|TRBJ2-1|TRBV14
TGTGCCAGCAGACCTCTGGGGGGGAGGAATGAGCAGTTCTTC
CASRPLGGRNEQFF
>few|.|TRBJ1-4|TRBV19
TGTGCCAGTAGTATAGATCGTCTACGGATTAATGAAAAACTGTTTTTT
CASSIDRLRINEKLFF
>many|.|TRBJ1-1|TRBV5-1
TGCGCCAGCAGCTTGGCTGTGTTGCCGCTAGAAGCTTTCTTT
CASSLAVLPLEAFF
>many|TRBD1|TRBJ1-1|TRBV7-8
TGTGCCAGCAGCTTCGGACAGGGAGGGTTGAACACTGAAGCTTTCTTT
CASSFGQGGLNTEAFF
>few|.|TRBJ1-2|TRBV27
TGTGCCAGCAGTTCAAGAGGGACAAGTGGCTACACCTTC
CASSSRGTSGYTF
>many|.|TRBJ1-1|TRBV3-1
TGTGCCAGCAGCCATAGGGGGGTAATCGGGACTGAAGCTTTCTTT
CASSHRGVIGTEAFF
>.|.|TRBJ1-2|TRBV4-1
TGCGCCAGCAGCCAAGATCCAGCAGGGGCAAATGGCTACACCTTC
CASSQDPAGANGYTF
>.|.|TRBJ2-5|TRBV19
TGTGCCAGTAGTCAGAAGTTCCAAGAGACCCAGTACTTC
CASSQKFQETQYF
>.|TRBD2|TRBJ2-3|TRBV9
TGTGCCAGCAGCGTCGGTAGCGGGAGGGAGGGGCCGCAGTATTTT
CASSVGSGREGPQYF
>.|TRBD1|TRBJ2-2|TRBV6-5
TGTACCAGCAGTCGTCGGACAGGGACAAACACCGGGGAGCTGTTTTTT
CTSSRRTGTNTGELFF
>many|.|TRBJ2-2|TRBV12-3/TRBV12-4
TGTGCCAGCAGTTTCAGGGAGACCGGGGAGCTGTTTTTT
CASSFRETGELFF
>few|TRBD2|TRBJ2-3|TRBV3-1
TGTGCCAGCGGACTAGCGGGACGCACAGATACGCAGTATTTT
CASGLAGRTDTQYF
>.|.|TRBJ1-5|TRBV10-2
TGCGCCAGCAGTGAGTCAGGGGGGCGCCGGCCCCAGCATTTT
CASSESGGRRPQHF
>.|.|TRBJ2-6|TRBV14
TGTGCCAGCAGCCAAAACAGCATAATCTCTGGGGCCAACGTCCTGACTTTC
CASSQNSIISGANVLTF
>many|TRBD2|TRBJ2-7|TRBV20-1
TGCAGTGCTAGAAGGACTAGCGACTCCTACGAGCAGTACTTC
CSARRTSDSYEQYF
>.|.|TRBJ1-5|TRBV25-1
TGTGCCAGCAGTGGGTTGGGGCAGCCCCAGCATTTT
CASSGLGQPQHF
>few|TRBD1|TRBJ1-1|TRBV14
TGTGCCAGCAGCCGACAGGGGGAGAGTGAAGCTTTCTTT
CASSRQGESEAFF
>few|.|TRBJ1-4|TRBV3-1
TGTGCCAGCAGCCAAGATTTTAGGACCGGGGGAAAACTGTTTTTT
CASSQDFRTGGKLFF
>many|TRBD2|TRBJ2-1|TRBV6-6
TGTGCCAGCGTCTCTAGCGGGAGGGCCGGTGAGCAGTTCTTC
CASVSSGRAGEQFF
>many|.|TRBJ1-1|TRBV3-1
TGTGCCAGCAGCCTCTCCCGCCCTTACACTGAAGCTTTCTTT
CASSLSRPYTEAFF
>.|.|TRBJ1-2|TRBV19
TGTGCCAGTAGTATGAGACAGGTCTATGGCTACACCTTC
CASSMRQVYGYTF
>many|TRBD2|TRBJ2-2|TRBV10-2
TGCGCCAGCACAGAGACCGGGACTAGCGGAGCGAACACCGGGGAGCTGTTTTTT
CASTETGTSGANTGELFF
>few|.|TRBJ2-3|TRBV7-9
TGTGCCAGCAGCTTAGGAGCGGAAGATACGCAGTATTTT
CASSLGAEDTQYF
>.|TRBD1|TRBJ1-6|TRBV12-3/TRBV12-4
TGTGCCAGCAGCCCGGGACAGGGGAGAAGTTCACCCCTCCACTTT
CASSPGQGRSSPLHF
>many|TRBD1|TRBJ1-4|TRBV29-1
TGCAGCGCCACAGGGGACGCAACTAATGAAAAACTGTTTTTT
CSATGDATNEKLFF